Listed below are T cell receptor beta chains from one sample, sequenced in a study of cytomegalovirus exposure and HLA in healthy donors. Profiled with immunoSEQ multiplex PCR; TCRdb holds only in-frame clones, not every one. Of fewer than 250,000 clones listed, approximately 86% are singletons. The material sequenced was PBMCs. The receptors here all came from a boy aged 2 to 10 in good health and CMV-seronegative. Both conserved end residues are part of each CDR3. The D gene is left open where the match is weak. Size is omitted from some rows. Given values are once, few, many or a class for expanded clones.

cdr3_nt	cdr3_aa	d_call	j_call	clone_size	v_call
TGTGCCAGCAGCCAGGTTGGGGGGGACTACGAGCAGTACTTC	CASSQVGGDYEQYF	TRBD2	TRBJ2-7	-	TRBV7-2
TGTGCCACCCGCGGGGGGTCAGTACCGAACACTGAAGCTTTCTTT	CATRGGSVPNTEAFF	-	TRBJ1-1	-	TRBV28
TGTGCCAGCAGCTTTAAGGGGGCCGGGGAGCTGTTTTTT	CASSFKGAGELFF	-	TRBJ2-2	-	TRBV11-3
TGTGCCAGCAGCTTAGCACTCGTGGAGACCCAGTACTTC	CASSLALVETQYF	-	TRBJ2-5	-	TRBV7-8
TGTGCCACCAGCAGAGAAGCTAGCGGGGGGGTATACGAGCAGTACTTC	CATSREASGGVYEQYF	TRBD2	TRBJ2-7	-	TRBV15
TGTGCCAGCACCGAAAAGGGGTGGTACGAGCAGTACTTC	CASTEKGWYEQYF	-	TRBJ2-7	once	TRBV6-1
TGTGCCTGGAGTGGGGGACAGAACACTGAAGCTTTCTTT	CAWSGGQNTEAFF	-	TRBJ1-1	-	TRBV30
TGTGCCAGCAGCAGCCCTCGGACAGGGGGCCAGGAAAAACTGTTTTTT	CASSSPRTGGQEKLFF	TRBD1	TRBJ1-4	-	TRBV28
TGTGCCTGGAGTAGGAGACAGGGCTGGTCCGGGGAGCTGTTTTTT	CAWSRRQGWSGELFF	TRBD1	TRBJ2-2	-	TRBV30
TGCGCCAGCAGCTCGGACAGGCCCATAAACTATGGCTACACCTTC	CASSSDRPINYGYTF	TRBD1	TRBJ1-2	few	TRBV5-1
TGCGCCAGCAGCACAGGGGGCAATCAGCCCCAGCATTTT	CASSTGGNQPQHF	TRBD1	TRBJ1-5	-	TRBV5-1
TGTGCCAGCGAGGCTGGTGATAGCAATCAGCCCCAGCATTTT	CASEAGDSNQPQHF	-	TRBJ1-5	-	TRBV6-1
TGCAGCCTGACTGAGACTTACAATGAGCAGTTCTTC	CSLTETYNEQFF	-	TRBJ2-1	once	TRBV29-1
TGTGCCAGCAGCTTAGGACAGAACACTGAAGCTTTCTTT	CASSLGQNTEAFF	-	TRBJ1-1	-	TRBV7-9
TGCGCCAGCGCCGCGGATCCAGCATTCAATGAGCAGTTCTTC	CASAADPAFNEQFF	-	TRBJ2-1	-	TRBV10-2
TGTGCCAGCAGTTTTTCTGCGGTGGGGGGGTTGAACACTGAAGCTTTCTTT	CASSFSAVGGLNTEAFF	-	TRBJ1-1	-	TRBV28
TGTGCCAGTATCAATCGGTCCTCCGGTACCAATACGCAGTATTTT	CASINRSSGTNTQYF	-	TRBJ2-3	-	TRBV19
TGTGCCATCGCACTAGCGGGAGTAAATGAGCAGTTCTTC	CAIALAGVNEQFF	TRBD2	TRBJ2-1	-	TRBV10-3
TGCGCCAGCAGCTTGACAGCTAGCACAGATACGCAGTATTTT	CASSLTASTDTQYF	-	TRBJ2-3	-	TRBV5-1
TGTGCCACCAGGGGCGGGAGGGCCTTAAACACCGGGGAGCTGTTTTTT	CATRGGRALNTGELFF	TRBD2	TRBJ2-2	-	TRBV15
TGTGCCAGCTCCCACATAACGGGAGGCAATCAGCCCCAGCATTTT	CASSHITGGNQPQHF	-	TRBJ1-5	-	TRBV6-1
TGTGCCAGCAGCTTTCGCCGGGTGGTCGGTGAAAAACTGTTTTTT	CASSFRRVVGEKLFF	-	TRBJ1-4	-	TRBV7-8
TGCGCCAGCAGCCAAGCTTACAGGGAAAGCTCCTATAATTCACCCCTCCACTTT	CASSQAYRESSYNSPLHF	-	TRBJ1-6	-	TRBV4-1
TGTGCCAGCAGTTCGGGACAGTCCACCTACGAGCAGTACTTC	CASSSGQSTYEQYF	TRBD1	TRBJ2-7	-	TRBV28
TGTGCCAGCAGCCCACGGACAGGGGATGGCTACACCTTC	CASSPRTGDGYTF	TRBD1	TRBJ1-2	-	TRBV27
TGTGCCAGCTCACGTAGCGGGGGGGCCCTAGATACGCAGTATTTT	CASSRSGGALDTQYF	TRBD2	TRBJ2-3	-	TRBV18
TGTGCCAGCAGCCTAGGGACTAGTTGGGATACGCAGTATTTT	CASSLGTSWDTQYF	TRBD2	TRBJ2-3	-	TRBV5-4
TGTGCCAGCATACAGGGTTCGGATTCACCCCTCCACTTT	CASIQGSDSPLHF	-	TRBJ1-6	-	TRBV6-1
TGTGCCAGCAGTTACCACTTAGACACAGATACGCAGTATTTT	CASSYHLDTDTQYF	-	TRBJ2-3	-	TRBV6-6
TGTGCCAGCAGTGGGGCGAGCGGGAGGTCCCTTAGCACAGATACGCAGTATTTT	CASSGASGRSLSTDTQYF	TRBD2	TRBJ2-3	-	TRBV2
TGTGCCAGCAGCGGAAGATCTATAGCGGGGGGGCTGGGAAATGAGCAGTTCTTC	CASSGRSIAGGLGNEQFF	TRBD2	TRBJ2-1	-	TRBV5-4
TGTGCCAGCAGCTCGACAGGGCGCGATACGCAGTATTTT	CASSSTGRDTQYF	TRBD1	TRBJ2-3	-	TRBV25-1
TGTGCCAGCAGTTACGGTTGGAGTATGAACACTGAAGCTTTCTTT	CASSYGWSMNTEAFF	-	TRBJ1-1	-	TRBV6-5
TGCGCCAGCAGCATAGGACAGGGTAGAGGCTACACCTTC	CASSIGQGRGYTF	TRBD1	TRBJ1-2	once	TRBV5-1
TGTGCCACCCGCTACGGGACAGGGAGACAAGAGACCCAGTACTTC	CATRYGTGRQETQYF	TRBD1	TRBJ2-5	-	TRBV27
TGTGCCAGCAGTTTAGGACTAGCGGGAGTCGAGCAGTACTTC	CASSLGLAGVEQYF	TRBD2	TRBJ2-7	-	TRBV6-5
TGTGCCAGCAGCAAAGACAGGGTCTTTGTTGGCTACACCTTC	CASSKDRVFVGYTF	TRBD1	TRBJ1-2	once	TRBV14
TGTGCCAGCAGCGTAGGTCGGGACAGGGGCCCTGGCTACACCTTC	CASSVGRDRGPGYTF	TRBD1	TRBJ1-2	-	TRBV9
TGTGCCAGCAGTGATCTGAGATTGAGCTACACCTTC	CASSDLRLSYTF	-	TRBJ1-2	-	TRBV25-1
TGTGCCAGCAGTGCTAGCGGGTCTAGCACAGATACGCAGTATTTT	CASSASGSSTDTQYF	TRBD2	TRBJ2-3	-	TRBV6-4